This T cell receptor beta chain was sequenced in a study of blood T cells in healthy people across ages. On the study more broadly: The capture of about one barcoded beta molecule per two T cells was achieved by template switching.

The CDR3 is made up of 10 amino acids. Germline loops: CDR1 DFQATT, CDR2 SNEGSKA (reference sequence). Through a sample-barcoded 5' primer and a J-beta primer mix, a second PCR was run for roughly 7 to 12 cycles. A template-switch adaptor containing 12 random nucleotides labeled each cDNA molecule. CDR3-containing paired-end reads numbered at least 2.5 million in each sample. MiXCR was run by TCRdb on the 5' RACE reads, yielding one entry per CDR3 protein. The sample has around 1,500,000 distinct CDR3 sequences; approximately 28% are singletons. Those donating, healthy Caucasian individuals from Russia, were aged roughly 6 to 100. This clonotype has a count of ten or more.

Input material: blood. This chain joins TRBV20-1 and TRBJ2-5, with no clear D. This clonotype originated in a woman aged 30 to 39 in good health. The CDR3 here is CSAERETQYF. The CDR3 DNA is TGCAGCGCCGAACGGGAGACCCAGTACTTC.